The rows below give T cell receptor beta chains drawn from one sample of a study of beta chain features in type 1 diabetes. Clones were read by immunoSEQ multiplex PCR, and TCRdb kept only the in-frame ones, dropping some. The sample includes 600,000 to 650,000 clones, about a sixth seen only once; the top ten take 0.07% to 0.095%. The sequenced sample consisted of naive CD4+ T cells from blood. All receptors come from a man younger than 30 in good health. CDR3s include the opening cysteine and the closing phenylalanine or tryptophan. A D gene is named only where the DNA matches it firmly. Not every row has a clone size; where given, it reads once, few, many or a size class.

TRBV7-9	TRBJ2-7	.	.	CASSLGDGPYEQYF	TGTGCCAGCAGCTTAGGGGACGGACCCTACGAGCAGTACTTC
TRBV4-1	TRBJ1-1	.	few	CASSRVQRNTEAFF	TGCGCCAGCAGCCGAGTCCAGAGGAACACTGAAGCTTTCTTT
TRBV20-1	TRBJ2-7	.	few	CSAWTYYEQYF	TGCAGTGCTTGGACTTACTACGAGCAGTACTTC
TRBV28	TRBJ2-1	.	few	CASSPRAAYNEQFF	TGTGCCAGCAGTCCCCGCGCCGCCTACAATGAGCAGTTCTTC
TRBV7-2	TRBJ2-2	.	.	CASSTSRAGELFF	TGTGCCAGCTCCACTTCTAGGGCCGGGGAGCTGTTTTTT
TRBV5-1	TRBJ2-1	TRBD2	.	CASSARTSGVYNEQFF	TGCGCCAGCAGCGCCCGGACTAGCGGGGTTTACAATGAGCAGTTCTTC
TRBV7-2	TRBJ2-3	.	.	CASSPSHTDTQYF	TGTGCCAGCAGCCCTTCTCACACAGATACGCAGTATTTT
TRBV4-3	TRBJ2-4	.	.	CASSQEWGVAKNIQYF	TGCGCCAGCAGCCAAGAATGGGGAGTAGCCAAAAACATTCAGTACTTC
TRBV4-2	TRBJ2-7	.	few	CASSQVAYEQYF	TGTGCCAGCAGCCAAGTGGCCTACGAGCAGTACTTC
TRBV7-2	TRBJ1-2	.	few	CASSYDRNYGYTF	TGTGCCAGCAGCTACGACAGAAACTATGGCTACACCTTC
TRBV19	TRBJ2-7	.	.	CASRGGYEQYF	TGTGCCAGCAGGGGCGGCTACGAGCAGTACTTC
TRBV12-5	TRBJ2-1	.	many	CASGLMHGQTYNEQFF	TGTGCTAGTGGTTTGATGCATGGACAGACCTACAATGAGCAGTTCTTC
TRBV30	TRBJ1-3	TRBD1	.	CASDRGSGNTIYF	TGTGCCTCGGACAGGGGGTCTGGAAACACCATATATTTT
TRBV4-1	TRBJ2-5	.	.	CASSLSAGGRETQYF	TGCGCCAGCAGCCTCTCCGCCGGGGGTAGGGAGACCCAGTACTTC
TRBV27	TRBJ2-5	.	few	CASSRTQETQYF	TGTGCCAGCAGCCGGACTCAAGAGACCCAGTACTTC
TRBV5-6	TRBJ2-5	.	.	CASSPRRNLRTQYF	TGTGCCAGCAGCCCGCGGAGAAACCTAAGGACCCAGTACTTC
TRBV15	TRBJ2-2	.	.	CATSRGGQNTGELFF	TGTGCCACCAGCCGGGGCGGACAGAACACCGGGGAGCTGTTTTTT
TRBV7-2	TRBJ1-3	.	.	CASSWNPGNTIYF	TGTGCCAGCAGCTGGAACCCTGGAAACACCATATATTTT
TRBV28	TRBJ2-6	.	.	CASSRPGRDSGANVLTF	TGTGCCAGCAGCCGACCGGGACGTGACTCTGGGGCCAACGTCCTGACTTTC
TRBV4-3	TRBJ2-3	.	.	CASSRQEQAFLSAPDTQYF	TGCGCCAGCAGCCGCCAAGAACAGGCGTTTCTCTCAGCCCCAGATACGCAGTATTTT
TRBV7-2	TRBJ2-1	.	.	CASSLEGREQFF	TGTGCCAGCAGCTTAGAAGGCCGCGAGCAGTTCTTC
TRBV28	TRBJ1-1	.	few	CASSLGGKAFF	TGTGCCAGCAGTTTAGGAGGGAAGGCTTTCTTT
TRBV10-3	TRBJ1-1	.	few	CAISESGGTEAFF	TGTGCCATCAGTGAGTCGGGGGGGACTGAAGCTTTCTTT
TRBV25-1	TRBJ1-1	TRBD1	.	CASSKRQGSTEAFF	TGTGCCAGCAGCAAGAGACAGGGGTCCACTGAAGCTTTCTTT
TRBV18	TRBJ1-2	.	.	CASSSSEGYGYTF	TGTGCCAGCTCATCCTCGGAAGGCTATGGCTACACCTTC
TRBV5-1	TRBJ2-2	TRBD1	few	CASSTGQGMTTGELFF	TGCGCCAGCAGTACGGGACAGGGAATGACCACCGGGGAGCTGTTTTTT
TRBV25-1	TRBJ1-5	.	.	CASSERGSGNQPQHF	TGTGCCAGCAGTGAAAGGGGGAGTGGAAATCAGCCCCAGCATTTT
TRBV28	TRBJ2-1	.	few	CASSFVVRAGRNYNEQFF	TGTGCCAGCAGTTTTGTTGTGCGGGCAGGTCGGAACTACAATGAGCAGTTCTTC
TRBV28	TRBJ1-2	.	.	CASSLSGYGYTF	TGTGCCAGCAGTTTATCCGGCTATGGCTACACCTTC
TRBV7-9	TRBJ1-3	.	few	CASSLAGAGTTGNTIYF	TGTGCCAGCAGCTTAGCGGGGGCCGGGACAACTGGAAACACCATATATTTT
TRBV4-3	TRBJ2-7	.	.	CASSQDRRTVGSYEQYF	TGCGCCAGCAGCCAAGATCGTCGTACGGTGGGCTCCTACGAGCAGTACTTC
TRBV7-7	TRBJ2-7	.	few	CASSLERYEQYF	TGTGCCAGCAGCTTAGAGCGCTACGAGCAGTACTTC
TRBV4-1	TRBJ2-3	TRBD2	few	CASSQGERGTDTQYF	TGCGCCAGCAGCCAAGGAGAGCGGGGAACAGATACGCAGTATTTT
TRBV7-9	TRBJ1-1	.	.	CASSLKGNMNTEAFF	TGTGCCAGCAGCTTAAAGGGAAACATGAACACTGAAGCTTTCTTT
TRBV5-1	TRBJ2-7	.	.	CASSLGSGHPYEQYF	TGCGCCAGCAGCTTGGGTTCGGGACACCCCTACGAGCAGTACTTC
TRBV5-4	TRBJ2-7	TRBD2	.	CASRLYGGADEQYF	TGTGCCAGCAGATTATACGGGGGGGCTGATGAGCAGTACTTC
TRBV10-3	TRBJ2-3	TRBD2	few	CAISRLAGGADTQYF	TGTGCCATCAGCCGACTAGCGGGAGGCGCAGATACGCAGTATTTT
TRBV9	TRBJ2-7	TRBD1	.	CASSPGTGAHEQYF	TGTGCCAGCAGCCCAGGGACAGGGGCCCACGAGCAGTACTTC
TRBV4-1	TRBJ1-4	.	once	CASSQGRVYEKLFF	TGCGCCAGCAGCCAGGGCCGGGTGTATGAAAAACTGTTTTTT
TRBV30	TRBJ2-3	.	few	CAWGGGTDTQYF	TGTGCCTGGGGGGGAGGCACAGATACGCAGTATTTT
TRBV5-1	TRBJ2-7	.	few	CASSGQGPGYEQYF	TGCGCCAGCAGCGGCCAGGGACCCGGGTACGAGCAGTACTTC
TRBV7-2	TRBJ2-3	.	.	CASSPGTVDTQYF	TGTGCCAGCAGCCCCGGGACTGTGGATACGCAGTATTTT
TRBV6-1	TRBJ2-2	TRBD1	few	CAGQGANTGELFF	TGTGCCGGGCAGGGGGCGAACACCGGGGAGCTGTTTTTT
TRBV9	TRBJ1-2	.	.	CASSVGGHSSNYGYTF	TGTGCCAGCAGCGTAGGGGGACACTCTTCTAACTATGGCTACACCTTC
TRBV28	TRBJ1-2	TRBD1	few	CASSLRTGVGYTF	TGTGCCAGCAGTCTCCGGACAGGGGTTGGCTACACCTTC
TRBV11-2	TRBJ2-1	TRBD1	.	CASSSGTGGRNEQFF	TGTGCCAGCAGCTCTGGGACAGGGGGAAGGAATGAGCAGTTCTTC
TRBV6-5	TRBJ2-7	.	.	CASTHKDEQYF	TGTGCCAGCACCCACAAGGACGAGCAGTACTTC
TRBV28	TRBJ2-5	.	.	CASSLKDQVTQYF	TGTGCCAGCAGTTTAAAGGACCAGGTGACCCAGTACTTC
TRBV12-5	TRBJ2-5	.	few	CASGSSGRETQYF	TGTGCTAGTGGCTCCTCGGGGCGGGAGACCCAGTACTTC
TRBV23-1	TRBJ2-3	TRBD2	few	CASRLGGMGTDTQYF	TGCGCCAGCAGGCTGGGAGGGATGGGCACAGATACGCAGTATTTT
TRBV6-6	TRBJ2-1	.	few	CASSYPGTLLKFF	TGTGCCAGCAGTTACCCAGGGACCCTGCTCAAGTTCTTC
TRBV11-3	TRBJ2-1	.	.	CASKVEVWRSYNEQFF	TGTGCCAGCAAAGTCGAGGTCTGGCGCTCCTACAATGAGCAGTTCTTC
TRBV11-1	TRBJ2-1	.	few	CASKRGGVEGANEQFF	TGTGCCAGCAAGCGTGGCGGGGTAGAAGGTGCCAATGAGCAGTTCTTC
TRBV30	TRBJ2-1	.	few	CAWSVGGGNYNEQFF	TGTGCCTGGAGTGTAGGAGGAGGAAACTACAATGAGCAGTTCTTC
TRBV7-2	TRBJ1-6	.	.	CASSLRQRDSPLHF	TGTGCCAGCAGCTTAAGACAAAGGGATTCACCCCTCCACTTT